The rows below give T cell receptor beta chains drawn from one sample of a study of blood T cell repertoires in COVID-19. Sequencing used immunoSEQ multiplex PCR; TCRdb keeps in-frame clones, though not all of them. Here the sample spans about 340,000 clones, 75% to 90% being singletons. The sample consisted of peripheral blood. These receptors all come from a woman in her sixties or seventies with COVID-19, enrolled during active disease. CDR3s include the opening cysteine and the closing phenylalanine or tryptophan. A D gene is named only where the DNA matches it firmly. Clone size is not always given. Where it is, it says once, few, many or a class for expanded clones.

TRBV6-4	.	TRBJ2-3	TRBD2	CASSDEALAGGYTDTQYF	TGTGCCAGCAGTGACGAGGCGCTAGCGGGGGGGTACACAGATACGCAGTATTTT
TRBV5-4	.	TRBJ1-2	.	CASSLRTTGGYTF	TGTGCCAGCAGCTTGCGCACAACGGGGGGCTACACCTTC
TRBV7-2	.	TRBJ1-4	TRBD1	CASSLVGGGEKLFF	TGTGCCAGCAGCTTAGTAGGGGGCGGAGAAAAACTGTTTTTT
TRBV19	few	TRBJ2-7	.	CASSRQGGEQYF	TGTGCCAGTAGTCGCCAAGGCGGCGAGCAGTACTTC
TRBV7-2	.	TRBJ2-1	.	CASNQAGPYNEQFF	TGTGCCAGCAATCAAGCGGGCCCCTACAATGAGCAGTTCTTC
TRBV7-9	once	TRBJ1-1	TRBD1	CASRFRGTEAFF	TGTGCCAGCAGGTTCAGGGGGACTGAAGCTTTCTTT
TRBV5-1	few	TRBJ1-6	.	CASSLKQDSPLHF	TGCGCCAGCAGCCTAAAACAGGATTCACCCCTCCACTTT
TRBV4-3	.	TRBJ2-7	.	CASAVFRGPYEQYF	TGCGCCAGCGCCGTCTTCAGGGGACCATACGAGCAGTACTTC
TRBV5-6	.	TRBJ1-3	.	CASSRGVPTILSGNTIYF	TGTGCCAGCAGCCGAGGTGTCCCCACCATTCTCTCTGGAAACACCATATATTTT
TRBV5-4	.	TRBJ1-1	TRBD1	CASSSDRGGTEAFF	TGTGCCAGCAGCTCTGACAGGGGGGGAACTGAAGCTTTCTTT
TRBV27	.	TRBJ1-1	.	CASSLQVAPNTEAFF	TGTGCCAGCAGTTTACAGGTCGCCCCGAACACTGAAGCTTTCTTT
TRBV4-2	.	TRBJ2-3	.	CASSLTVSSTDTQYF	TGTGCCAGCAGCCTAACGGTTTCTAGCACAGATACGCAGTATTTT
TRBV7-2	.	TRBJ2-7	TRBD1	CASSTGQGYEQYF	TGTGCCAGCAGCACGGGACAGGGCTACGAGCAGTACTTC
TRBV4-1	.	TRBJ1-4	.	CASSRSAGGLGNEKLFF	TGCGCCAGCAGCCGATCGGCGGGGGGGTTAGGTAATGAAAAACTGTTTTTT
TRBV9	.	TRBJ1-6	.	CASSPETEAYNSPLHF	TGTGCCAGCAGCCCGGAGACTGAGGCGTATAATTCACCCCTCCACTTT
TRBV12-3/TRBV12-4	.	TRBJ1-1	.	CASTRGYTEAFF	TGTGCCAGCACGAGGGGGTACACTGAAGCTTTCTTT
TRBV7-2	.	TRBJ1-3	TRBD1	CASSYRQGLSGNTIYF	TGTGCCAGCAGCTACCGACAGGGACTCTCTGGAAACACCATATATTTT
TRBV3-1/TRBV3-2	.	TRBJ2-5	TRBD2	CASSQDWRLAGIVQETQYF	TGTGCCAGCAGCCAAGATTGGAGGCTAGCGGGGATTGTCCAAGAGACCCAGTACTTC
TRBV14	.	TRBJ2-7	.	CASSQTSHEQYF	TGTGCCAGCAGCCAAACTAGCCACGAGCAGTACTTC
TRBV7-2	many	TRBJ2-7	.	CASSLGSGLYEQYF	TGTGCCAGCAGCTTAGGTTCAGGTCTCTACGAGCAGTACTTC
TRBV11-3	.	TRBJ1-2	TRBD1	CASSLGQGYGYTF	TGTGCCAGCAGCTTGGGACAGGGATATGGCTACACCTTC
TRBV7-9	.	TRBJ2-3	.	CASSLGGQAFTSTDTQYF	TGTGCCAGCAGCTTAGGAGGGCAGGCATTCACTAGCACAGATACGCAGTATTTT